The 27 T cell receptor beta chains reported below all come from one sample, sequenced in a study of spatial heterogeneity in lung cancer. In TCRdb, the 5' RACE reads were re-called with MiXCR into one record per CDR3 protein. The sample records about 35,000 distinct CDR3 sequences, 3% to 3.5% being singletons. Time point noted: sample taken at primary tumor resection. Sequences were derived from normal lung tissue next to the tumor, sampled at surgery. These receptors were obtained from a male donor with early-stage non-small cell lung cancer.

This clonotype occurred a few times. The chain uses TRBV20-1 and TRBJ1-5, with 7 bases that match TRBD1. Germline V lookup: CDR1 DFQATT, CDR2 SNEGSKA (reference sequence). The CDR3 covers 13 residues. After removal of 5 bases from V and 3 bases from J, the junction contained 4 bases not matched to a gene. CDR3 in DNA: TGCAGTGCTGCGGGACAGTTCAATCAGCCCCAGCATTTT. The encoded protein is CSAAGQFNQPQHF.

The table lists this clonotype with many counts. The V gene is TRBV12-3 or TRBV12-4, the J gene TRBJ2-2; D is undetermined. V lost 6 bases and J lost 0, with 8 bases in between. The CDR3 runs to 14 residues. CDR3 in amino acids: CASRAQSNTGELFF. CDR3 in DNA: TGTGCCAGCAGGGCTCAGTCGAACACCGGGGAGCTGTTTTTT.

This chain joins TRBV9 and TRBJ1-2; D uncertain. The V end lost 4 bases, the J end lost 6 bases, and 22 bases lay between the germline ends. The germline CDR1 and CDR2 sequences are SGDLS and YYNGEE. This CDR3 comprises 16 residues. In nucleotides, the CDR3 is TGTGCCAGCAGCACCTTTTCTCAAGTAGGAGGAGATGGCTACACCTTC. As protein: CASSTFSQVGGDGYTF.

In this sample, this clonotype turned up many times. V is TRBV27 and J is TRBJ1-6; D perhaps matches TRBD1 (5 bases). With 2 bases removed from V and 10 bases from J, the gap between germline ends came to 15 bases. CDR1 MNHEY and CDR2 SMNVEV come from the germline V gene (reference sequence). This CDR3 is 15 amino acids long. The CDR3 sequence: CASSLEGPGRSPLHF. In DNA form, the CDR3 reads TGTGCCAGCAGTTTAGAGGGGCCCGGTCGGTCACCCCTCCACTTT.

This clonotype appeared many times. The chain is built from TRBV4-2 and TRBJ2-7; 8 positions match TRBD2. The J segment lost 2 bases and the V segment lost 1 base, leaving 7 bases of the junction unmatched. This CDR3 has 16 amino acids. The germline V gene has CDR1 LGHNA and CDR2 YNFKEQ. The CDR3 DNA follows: TGTGCCAGCAGCCAAGCCTCCGGGACTAGTCCCTACGAGCAGTACTTC. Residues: CASSQASGTSPYEQYF.

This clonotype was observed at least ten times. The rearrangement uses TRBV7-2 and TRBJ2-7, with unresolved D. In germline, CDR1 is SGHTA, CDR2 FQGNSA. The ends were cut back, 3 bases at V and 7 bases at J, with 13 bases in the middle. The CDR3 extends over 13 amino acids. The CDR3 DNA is TGTGCCAGCAGCTTTTCCTCCCGACGGGAGCAGTACTTC. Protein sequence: CASSFSSRREQYF. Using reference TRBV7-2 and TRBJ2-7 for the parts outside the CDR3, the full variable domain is GAGVSQSPSNKVTEKGKDVELRCDPISGHTALYWYRQSLGQGLEFLIYFQGNSAPDKSGLPSDRFSAERTGGSVSTLTIQRTQQEDSAVYLCASSFSSRREQYFGPGTRLTVT.

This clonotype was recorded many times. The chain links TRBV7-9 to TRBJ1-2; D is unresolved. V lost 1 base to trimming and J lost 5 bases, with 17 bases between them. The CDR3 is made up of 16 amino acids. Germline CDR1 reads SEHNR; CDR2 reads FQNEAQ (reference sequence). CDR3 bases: TGTGCCAGCAGCTTAGATGCGGCCAGGCCTCCTTATGGCTACACCTTC. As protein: CASSLDAARPPYGYTF.

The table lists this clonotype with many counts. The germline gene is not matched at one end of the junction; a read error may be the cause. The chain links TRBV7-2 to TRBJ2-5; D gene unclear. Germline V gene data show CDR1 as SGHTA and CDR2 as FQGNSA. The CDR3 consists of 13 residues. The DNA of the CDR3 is TGTGCCAGTAGCTGGGCGCTCCGAGAGACCCAGTACTTC. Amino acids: CASSWALRETQYF.

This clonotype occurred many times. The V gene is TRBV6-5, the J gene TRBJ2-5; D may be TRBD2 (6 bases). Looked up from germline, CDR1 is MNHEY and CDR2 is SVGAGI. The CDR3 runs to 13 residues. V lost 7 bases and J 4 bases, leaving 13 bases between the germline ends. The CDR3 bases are TGTGCCAGCAAGGAGGGAAAAAGAGAGACCCAGTACTTC. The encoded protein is CASKEGKRETQYF.

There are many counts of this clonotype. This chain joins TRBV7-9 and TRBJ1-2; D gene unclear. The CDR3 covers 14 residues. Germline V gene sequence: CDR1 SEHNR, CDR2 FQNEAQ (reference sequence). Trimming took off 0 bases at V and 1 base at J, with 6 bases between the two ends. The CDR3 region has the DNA TGTGCCAGCAGCTTAGCGGGCCTTAACTATGGCTACACCTTC. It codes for CASSLAGLNYGYTF.

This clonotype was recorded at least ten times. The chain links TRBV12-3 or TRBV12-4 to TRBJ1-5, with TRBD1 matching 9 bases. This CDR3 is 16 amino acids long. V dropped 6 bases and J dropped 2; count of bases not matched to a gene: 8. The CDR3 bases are TGTGCCAGCAGACGTACAGGGGGCGCAGGCAATCAGCCCCAGCATTTT. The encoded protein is CASRRTGGAGNQPQHF.

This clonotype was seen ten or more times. The chain's CDR3 is CASTDLAKNIQYF. DNA of the CDR3: TGTGCCAGCACGGACCTAGCCAAAAACATTCAGTACTTC. This chain connects TRBV28 to TRBJ2-4; D gene unclear. The CDR3 runs 13 residues. Germline V gene data show CDR1 as MDHEN and CDR2 as SYDVKM. The V gene lost 7 bases and the J gene lost 0 bases, with 7 bases spanning the gap.

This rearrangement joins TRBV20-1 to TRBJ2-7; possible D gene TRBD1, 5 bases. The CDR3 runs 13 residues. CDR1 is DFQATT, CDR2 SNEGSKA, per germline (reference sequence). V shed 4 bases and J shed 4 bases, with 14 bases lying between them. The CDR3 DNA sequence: TGCAGTGCTATTTCAGGGCTAATATACGAGCAGTACTTC. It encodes CSAISGLIYEQYF.

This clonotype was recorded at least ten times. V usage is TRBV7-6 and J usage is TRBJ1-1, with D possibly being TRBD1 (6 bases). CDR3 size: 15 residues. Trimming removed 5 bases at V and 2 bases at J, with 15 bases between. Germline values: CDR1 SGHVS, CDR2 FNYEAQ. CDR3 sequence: CASSPARTVNTEAFF. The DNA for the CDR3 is TGTGCCAGCAGCCCCGCGAGGACAGTCAACACTGAAGCTTTCTTT.

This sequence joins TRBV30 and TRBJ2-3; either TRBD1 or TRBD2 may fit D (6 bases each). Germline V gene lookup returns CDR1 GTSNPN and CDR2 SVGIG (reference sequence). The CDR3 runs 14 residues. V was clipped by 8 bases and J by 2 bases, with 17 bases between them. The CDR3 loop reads CATRGGGPTDTQYF. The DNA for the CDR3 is TGTGCCACCCGAGGGGGAGGCCCCACAGATACGCAGTATTTT.

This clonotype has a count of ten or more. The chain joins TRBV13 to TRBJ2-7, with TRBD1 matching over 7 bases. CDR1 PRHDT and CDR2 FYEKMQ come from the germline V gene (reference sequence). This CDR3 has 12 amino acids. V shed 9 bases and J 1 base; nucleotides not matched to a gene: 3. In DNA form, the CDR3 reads TGTGCCAGGACAGGGTTTTCCTACGAGCAGTACTTC. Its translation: CARTGFSYEQYF.

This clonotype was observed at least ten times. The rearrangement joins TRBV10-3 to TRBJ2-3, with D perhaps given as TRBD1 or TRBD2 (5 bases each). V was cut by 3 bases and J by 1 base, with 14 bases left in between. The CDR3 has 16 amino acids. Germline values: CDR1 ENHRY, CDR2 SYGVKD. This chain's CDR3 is CAISDTRDPRTDTQYF. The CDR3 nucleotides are TGTGCCATCAGTGATACTAGGGACCCACGCACAGATACGCAGTATTTT.

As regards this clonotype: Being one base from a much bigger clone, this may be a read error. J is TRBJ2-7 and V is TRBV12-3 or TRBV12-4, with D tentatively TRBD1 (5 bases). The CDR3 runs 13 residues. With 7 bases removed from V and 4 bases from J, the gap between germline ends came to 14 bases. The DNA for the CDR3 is TGTGCCAGCAAGCATGGGGCGAGGTACGAGCAGTACTTC. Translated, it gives CASKHGARYEQYF.

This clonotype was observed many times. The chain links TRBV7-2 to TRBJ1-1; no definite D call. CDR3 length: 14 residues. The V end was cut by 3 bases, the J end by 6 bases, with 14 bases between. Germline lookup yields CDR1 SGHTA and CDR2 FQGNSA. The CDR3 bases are TGTGCCAGCAGCTTGGACTCGTCGAGTGCTGAAGCTTTCTTT. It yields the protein CASSLDSSSAEAFF.

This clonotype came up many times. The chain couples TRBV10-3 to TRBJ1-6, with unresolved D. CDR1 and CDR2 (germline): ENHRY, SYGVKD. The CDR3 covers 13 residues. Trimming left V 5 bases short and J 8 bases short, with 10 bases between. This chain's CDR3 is CAISPNSDSPLHF. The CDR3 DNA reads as TGTGCCATCAGTCCGAATAGTGATTCACCCCTCCACTTT.

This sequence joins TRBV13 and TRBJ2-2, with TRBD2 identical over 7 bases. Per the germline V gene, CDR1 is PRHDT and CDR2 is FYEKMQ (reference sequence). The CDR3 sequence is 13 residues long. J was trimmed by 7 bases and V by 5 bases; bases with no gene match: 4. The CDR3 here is CASSLPGGGELFF. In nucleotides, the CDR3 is TGTGCCAGCAGCCTACCGGGGGGCGGGGAGCTGTTTTTT.

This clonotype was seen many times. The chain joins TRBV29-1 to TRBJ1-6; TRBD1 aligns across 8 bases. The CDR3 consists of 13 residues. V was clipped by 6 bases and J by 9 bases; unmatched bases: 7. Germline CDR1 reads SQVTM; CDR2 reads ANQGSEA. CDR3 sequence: CSVQGARGSPLHF. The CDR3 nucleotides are TGCAGCGTGCAGGGGGCGCGTGGTTCACCCCTCCACTTT.

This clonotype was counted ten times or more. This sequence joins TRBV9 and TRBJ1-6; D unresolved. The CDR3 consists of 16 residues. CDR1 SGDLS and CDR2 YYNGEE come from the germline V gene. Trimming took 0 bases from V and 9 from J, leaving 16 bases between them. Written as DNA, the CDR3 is TGTGCCAGCAGCGTAGGGAACAGCCTCCCCGGTTCACCCCTCCACTTT. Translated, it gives CASSVGNSLPGSPLHF.

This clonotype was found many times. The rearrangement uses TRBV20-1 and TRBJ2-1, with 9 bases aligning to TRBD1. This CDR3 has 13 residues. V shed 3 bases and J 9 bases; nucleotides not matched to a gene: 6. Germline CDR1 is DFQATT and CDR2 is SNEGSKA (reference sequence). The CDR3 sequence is CSASRDRDGEQFF. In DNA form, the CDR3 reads TGCAGTGCTAGTAGGGACAGGGACGGTGAGCAGTTCTTC.

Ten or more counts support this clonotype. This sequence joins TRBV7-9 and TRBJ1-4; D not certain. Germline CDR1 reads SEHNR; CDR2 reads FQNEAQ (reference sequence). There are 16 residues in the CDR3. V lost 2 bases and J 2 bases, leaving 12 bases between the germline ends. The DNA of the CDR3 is TGTGCCAGCAGCTTATTCATTGGGTGGACTAATGAAAAACTGTTTTTT. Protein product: CASSLFIGWTNEKLFF.

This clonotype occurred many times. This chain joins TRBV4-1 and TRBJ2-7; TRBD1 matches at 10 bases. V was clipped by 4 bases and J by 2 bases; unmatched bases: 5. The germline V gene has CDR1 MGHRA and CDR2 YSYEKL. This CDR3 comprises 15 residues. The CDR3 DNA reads TGCGCCAGCAGCCTGGGACAGGGGTGGACCTACGAGCAGTACTTC. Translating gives CASSLGQGWTYEQYF.

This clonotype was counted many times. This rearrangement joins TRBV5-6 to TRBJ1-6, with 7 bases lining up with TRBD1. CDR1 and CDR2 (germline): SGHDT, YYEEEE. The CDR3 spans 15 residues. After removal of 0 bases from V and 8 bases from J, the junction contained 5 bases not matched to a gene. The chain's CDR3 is CASSLDRQGYSPLHF. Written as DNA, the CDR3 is TGTGCCAGCAGCTTGGATAGACAGGGTTATTCACCCCTCCACTTT. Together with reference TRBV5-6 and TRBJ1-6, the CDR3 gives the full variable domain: DAGVTQSPTHLIKTRGQQVTLRCSPKSGHDTVSWYQQALGQGPQFIFQYYEEEERQRGNFPDRFSGHQFPNYSSELNVNALLLGDSALYLCASSLDRQGYSPLHFGNGTRLTVT.